Listed below are T cell receptor beta chains from one sample, sequenced in a study of cytomegalovirus exposure and HLA in healthy donors. TCRdb keeps only in-frame clones here, not all; method: immunoSEQ multiplex PCR. Among about 240,000 clones listed, approximately 83% were seen once. Sequencing used PBMCs. The receptors stem from a woman in her twenties or thirties in good health and CMV-seropositive. Each CDR3 is given with its conserved first and last residue. Fields, in order: clone size, J gene, D gene, V gene, CDR3 protein, CDR3 DNA. D genes are given only for firm matches. Some rows have no size entry. The others give once, few or many, or a class for an expanded clone.

abundance: .
j_gene: TRBJ1-2
d_gene: .
v_gene: TRBV10-3
CDR3aa: CAIRSGGGYGYTF
CDR3nt: TGTGCCATCCGTAGCGGGGGGGGCTATGGCTACACCTTC

abundance: .
j_gene: TRBJ2-7
d_gene: .
v_gene: TRBV5-1
CDR3aa: CASSLIPGPYEQYF
CDR3nt: TGCGCCAGCAGCTTGATTCCGGGTCCCTACGAGCAGTACTTC

abundance: .
j_gene: TRBJ2-2
d_gene: .
v_gene: TRBV6-4
CDR3aa: CASSDRAGELFF
CDR3nt: TGTGCCAGCAGTGACCGGGCCGGGGAGCTGTTTTTT

abundance: .
j_gene: TRBJ1-3
d_gene: TRBD1
v_gene: TRBV30
CDR3aa: CAWNRGLGNTIYF
CDR3nt: TGTGCCTGGAACAGGGGGCTTGGAAACACCATATATTTT

abundance: .
j_gene: TRBJ2-7
d_gene: .
v_gene: TRBV19
CDR3aa: CASSEGASSEQYF
CDR3nt: TGTGCCAGTAGTGAAGGGGCCTCTTCCGAGCAGTACTTC

abundance: .
j_gene: TRBJ2-1
d_gene: TRBD2
v_gene: TRBV5-4
CDR3aa: CASSLEAGAPSNEQFF
CDR3nt: TGTGCCAGCAGCTTGGAAGCGGGAGCTCCCTCTAATGAGCAGTTCTTC

abundance: once
j_gene: TRBJ2-7
d_gene: .
v_gene: TRBV28
CDR3aa: CASSAELVYEQYF
CDR3nt: TGTGCCAGCAGCGCGGAACTAGTGTACGAGCAGTACTTC

abundance: once
j_gene: TRBJ2-7
d_gene: .
v_gene: TRBV27
CDR3aa: CASSFGGDPSYEQYF
CDR3nt: TGTGCCAGCAGTTTTGGCGGAGACCCCTCCTACGAGCAGTACTTC

abundance: .
j_gene: TRBJ2-5
d_gene: .
v_gene: TRBV27
CDR3aa: CASSPSWGEGQETQYF
CDR3nt: TGTGCCAGCAGTCCCTCATGGGGGGAAGGTCAAGAGACCCAGTACTTC

abundance: once
j_gene: TRBJ1-1
d_gene: TRBD1
v_gene: TRBV6-5
CDR3aa: CASSYGGGRTEAFF
CDR3nt: TGTGCCAGCAGTTACGGAGGGGGCAGGACTGAAGCTTTCTTT

abundance: .
j_gene: TRBJ2-3
d_gene: .
v_gene: TRBV10-1
CDR3aa: CASSLLSRGDTQYF
CDR3nt: TGCGCCAGCAGTCTACTGTCCCGAGGGGATACGCAGTATTTT

abundance: .
j_gene: TRBJ1-5
d_gene: .
v_gene: TRBV19
CDR3aa: CASSTGSTPGNQPQHF
CDR3nt: TGTGCCAGTAGTACGGGATCAACCCCGGGCAATCAGCCCCAGCATTTT

abundance: once
j_gene: TRBJ1-2
d_gene: TRBD1
v_gene: TRBV19
CDR3aa: CASRTGGTNYGYTF
CDR3nt: TGTGCCAGTAGAACAGGGGGCACTAACTATGGCTACACCTTC

abundance: .
j_gene: TRBJ2-5
d_gene: .
v_gene: TRBV30
CDR3aa: CAWSVGRTAQETQYF
CDR3nt: TGTGCCTGGAGTGTAGGTAGGACAGCGCAAGAGACCCAGTACTTC

abundance: .
j_gene: TRBJ1-2
d_gene: .
v_gene: TRBV7-8
CDR3aa: CASSLRTGTNYGYTF
CDR3nt: TGTGCCAGCAGCTTACGGACGGGAACTAACTATGGCTACACCTTC

abundance: .
j_gene: TRBJ2-2
d_gene: .
v_gene: TRBV11-2
CDR3aa: CASSNTKGGTGELFF
CDR3nt: TGTGCCAGCAGCAACACCAAAGGGGGCACCGGGGAGCTGTTTTTT

abundance: .
j_gene: TRBJ2-2
d_gene: TRBD2
v_gene: TRBV4-1
CDR3aa: CASSQKGLAGDTGELFF
CDR3nt: TGCGCCAGCAGCCAGAAAGGACTAGCGGGAGACACCGGGGAGCTGTTTTTT